This T cell receptor beta chain was documented in a study of T cells in women clearing cervical HPV infection. Profiling relied on immunoSEQ multiplex PCR, and the TCRdb table lists in-frame clones only, not all of them. The sample table includes tens of thousands of clones. Germline V gene sequence: CDR1 SGHRS, CDR2 YFSETQ. The CDR3 is 13 amino acids. A note on this clone: The read stops 3 residues short of the end of the CDR3; the missing end is completed from the germline J gene.

The sample comprised blood buffy coat. The rearrangement uses TRBV5-1 and TRBJ2-3, with TRBD2 matching over 9 bases. The source of this sequence is a woman aged 18 to 75 with a cervical HPV16 infection that either progressed to CIN3+ or cleared (not recorded which). Incomplete CDR3 DNA: TGCGCCAGCGGTGGCGGGGGGGTAGAGACG. Translating gives CASGGGGVET. The whole CDR3 sequence is CASGGGGVETQYF.